These T cell receptor beta chains were read from a single sample in a study of Tregs in tolerant kidney transplant recipients. Sequencing used immunoSEQ multiplex PCR; TCRdb keeps in-frame clones, though not all of them. The sample lists fewer than 95,000 clones, 93% seen once, with around 1.6% in the top ten. This specimen was CD4+ T cells from blood (PBMCs), taken 12 months after the transplant. Source of these receptors: a human patient who received a combined kidney and bone marrow transplant. Part of the T cell pool may stem from the graft donor. The CDR3 runs from the conserved cysteine through the conserved F or W. Fields, in order: clone size, J gene, D gene, V gene, CDR3 length, CDR3 DNA, CDR3 protein. The D gene is left open where the match is weak. Clone size is not always given. Where it is, it says once, few, many or a class for expanded clones.

.	TRBJ1-1	TRBD1	TRBV9	14	TGTGCCAGCAGCGTACAGGGGGCGTCTACTGAAGCTTTCTTT	CASSVQGASTEAFF
.	TRBJ1-1	.	TRBV7-2	15	TGTGCCAGCAGCTTTGGAGTTAGGGGTTACACTGAAGCTTTCTTT	CASSFGVRGYTEAFF
.	TRBJ2-1	TRBD1	TRBV7-9	15	TGTGCCAGCACCCTAGGACAGGGGTACTACAATGAGCAGTTCTTC	CASTLGQGYYNEQFF
.	TRBJ2-7	TRBD1	TRBV5-5	14	TGTGCCAGCAGCTGGGGGACAGGGTTCTACGAGCAGTACTTC	CASSWGTGFYEQYF
once	TRBJ2-1	TRBD1	TRBV6-5	15	TGTGCCAGCAGTTACGGGACAGGGGGAGTAGGTGAGCAGTTCTTC	CASSYGTGGVGEQFF
once	TRBJ1-1	TRBD1	TRBV7-9	13	TGTGCCAGCACCCCGGACCCGGGACAGGAAGCTTTCTTT	CASTPDPGQEAFF
.	TRBJ1-3	.	TRBV12-5	12	TGTGCTAGTGGTGTTCCTAGGAACACCATATATTTT	CASGVPRNTIYF
once	TRBJ1-1	.	TRBV19	17	TGTGCCAGTAGTCCCCGGGGAGGGAGGGAATTGAACACTGAAGCTTTCTTT	CASSPRGGRELNTEAFF
.	TRBJ2-1	.	TRBV7-3	16	TGTGCCAGCAGCTTAACGGGAGCCCCTTCCTACAATGAGCAGTTCTTC	CASSLTGAPSYNEQFF
.	TRBJ2-7	.	TRBV12-5	13	TGTGCTAGTGGTTCAACGGTTATCTACGAGCAGTACTTC	CASGSTVIYEQYF
.	TRBJ2-6	.	TRBV4-3	17	TGCGCCAGCAGCCCAATCCCTACGGGGGCTGGGGCCAACGTCCTGACTTTC	CASSPIPTGAGANVLTF
.	TRBJ2-2	TRBD2	TRBV7-3	15	TGTGCCAGCAGCACAAAGGGACTAGCGTCCGGGGAGCTGTTTTTT	CASSTKGLASGELFF
once	TRBJ1-3	.	TRBV5-6	17	TGTGCCAGCAGCTCTCCTACGACAGGCTTCTCTGGAAACACCATATATTTT	CASSSPTTGFSGNTIYF
once	TRBJ2-7	.	TRBV14	13	TGTGCCAGCAGCCAAGGTGGCCGCTACGAGCAGTACTTC	CASSQGGRYEQYF
.	TRBJ2-7	TRBD1	TRBV18	12	TGTGCCAGCTCACCGACAGGGTACGAGCAGTACTTC	CASSPTGYEQYF
.	TRBJ1-2	.	TRBV5-6	11	TGTGCCAGCGGAAGAGGGCTTGGCTACACCTTC	CASGRGLGYTF
.	TRBJ2-7	.	TRBV6-1	17	TGTGCCAGCAGTGAAAGGGGTCCGGGACAAATCATCTACGAGCAGTACTTC	CASSERGPGQIIYEQYF
.	TRBJ1-6	.	TRBV4-2	16	TGTGCCAGCAGCCTGGCAGGCAGGGTAAATAATTCACCCCTCCACTTT	CASSLAGRVNNSPLHF
.	TRBJ1-1	TRBD1	TRBV19	13	TGTGCCAGTAGTACTCAACAGGGGGCGAGAGCTTTCTTT	CASSTQQGARAFF
.	TRBJ2-3	TRBD2	TRBV4-2	16	TGTGCCAGCAGCCAAGATAGGGCGGGAGGGCCAGATACGCAGTATTTT	CASSQDRAGGPDTQYF
.	TRBJ1-2	.	TRBV2	13	TGTGCCAGCAGTGTAGGGGTGAAGTATGGCTACACCTTC	CASSVGVKYGYTF
.	TRBJ1-5	.	TRBV7-2	17	TGTGCCAGCAGCTTAGATTGGGGGGGCGCGAAAAATCAGCCCCAGCATTTT	CASSLDWGGAKNQPQHF
.	TRBJ2-7	.	TRBV28	19	TGTGCCAGCAGTTTATTCGGATCGGCCCGGTTTGGGGGGATCTACGAGCAGTACTTC	CASSLFGSARFGGIYEQYF
.	TRBJ1-1	TRBD1	TRBV4-1	14	TGCGCCAGCAGCCAACGAACAGGGGGCACTGAAGCTTTCTTT	CASSQRTGGTEAFF
.	TRBJ2-7	TRBD2	TRBV6-5	15	TGTGCCAGCAGTCCGCCGGGGCGGGGGTACTACGAGCAGTACTTC	CASSPPGRGYYEQYF
.	TRBJ2-3	TRBD2	TRBV9	15	TGTGCCAGCAGCGGACGACTAGCGGGGACAGATACGCAGTATTTT	CASSGRLAGTDTQYF
.	TRBJ2-6	TRBD1	TRBV29-1	17	TGCAGCGTTGAAGGGGGGGACAGGATCTCTGGGGCCAACGTCCTGACTTTC	CSVEGGDRISGANVLTF
.	TRBJ2-2	TRBD1	TRBV7-8	16	TGTGCCAGCAGCTTAACGGACAGGGGGAACACCGGGGAGCTGTTTTTT	CASSLTDRGNTGELFF
.	TRBJ2-2	TRBD2	TRBV19	15	TGTGCCAGTAGTATAGCGGGGGGGACCACCGGGGAGCTGTTTTTT	CASSIAGGTTGELFF
once	TRBJ1-3	TRBD1	TRBV7-8	17	TGTGCCAGCAGTCTCCGGGGAGACAGGGGCTCTGGAAACACCATATATTTT	CASSLRGDRGSGNTIYF
.	TRBJ2-1	TRBD2	TRBV10-3	15	TGTGCCATCAGTGCGGGACTAGCCCCATACAATGAGCAGTTCTTC	CAISAGLAPYNEQFF
.	TRBJ1-6	.	TRBV6-1	14	TGTGCCAGCAGTGATGGGCTCTATAATTCCCCCCTCCACTTT	CASSDGLYNSPLHF
.	TRBJ2-2	TRBD1	TRBV7-7	14	TGTGCCAGCAGCCTTGACAGGGAAACCGGGGAGCTGTTTTTT	CASSLDRETGELFF
once	TRBJ2-1	.	TRBV9	15	TGTGCCAGCAGCCCAGGGGTTGTCACCTACAATGAGCAGTTCTTC	CASSPGVVTYNEQFF
few	TRBJ2-3	TRBD2	TRBV15	15	TGTGCCACCAGCAGAGAGGGACTAGTCACAGATACGCAGTATTTT	CATSREGLVTDTQYF